One and the same sample provided the 28 T cell receptor beta chains below, sequenced in a study of blood T cells in healthy people across ages. A second PCR of roughly 7 to 11 cycles used a sample-barcoded 5' primer and a J-beta primer mix. Via MiXCR, TCRdb re-called the 5' RACE reads, giving one row per CDR3 protein. The sample has over 1.5 million distinct CDR3 sequences, just under 50% seen once; the top ten hold less than 2.5%. Sequences were obtained from blood. These receptors all come from a woman aged 40 to 50 in good health.

This clonotype occurred a few times. Compared with germline, one end of the junction differs, possibly owing to a read error. The CDR3 DNA sequence: TGTGCCAGCACCCAATACTCTAGCACAGATACGCAGTATTTT. It codes for CASTQYSSTDTQYF. The chain links TRBV3-1 to TRBJ2-3; D gene ambiguous. CDR1 is LGHDT and CDR2 is YNNKEL in the germline V gene (reference sequence). The CDR3 loop spans 14 amino acids.

This clonotype was counted at least ten times. The V call is TRBV3-1, the J call TRBJ2-5, with D unresolved. The CDR3 length is 11 residues. From germline, CDR1 is LGHDT and CDR2 YNNKEL (reference sequence). Trimming took off 2 bases at V and 6 bases at J, with 4 bases between the two ends. The CDR3 nucleotides read TGTGCCAGCAGCCAAATTCAGACCCAGTACTTC. Translated: CASSQIQTQYF.

This clonotype was recorded only once. The chain carries TRBV12-3 or TRBV12-4 and TRBJ2-1; D not resolved. This CDR3 comprises 11 residues. Deletions cut 10 bases from V and 4 bases from J, with 8 bases between. CDR3 coding DNA: TGTGCCACCACCATATACAATGAGCAGTTCTTC. Its protein product is CATTIYNEQFF.

This chain links TRBV4-1 with TRBJ1-1; D is undetermined. V was trimmed by 0 bases and J by 0 bases, leaving 11 bases between them. Germline V gives CDR1 MGHRA, CDR2 YSYEKL. The CDR3 length is 16 residues. CDR3 bases: TGCGCCAGCAGCCAAGATCGGGGAATCATGAACACTGAAGCTTTCTTT. Protein product: CASSQDRGIMNTEAFF.

CDR3 sequence: CTAEGPWNTEAFF. DNA of the CDR3: TGCACCGCGGAGGGGCCCTGGAACACTGAAGCTTTCTTT. The V call is TRBV20-1, the J call TRBJ1-1; TRBD1 might be the D (5 bases). Germline CDR1 reads DFQATT; CDR2 reads SNEGSKA (reference sequence). The length of the CDR3 is 13 residues.

There are a few counts of this clonotype. This chain uses TRBV6-5 with TRBJ2-5, with D perhaps being TRBD1 or TRBD2 (5 bases each). The J call is uncertain, as TRBJ2-7 better fits the DNA end. Germline V gives CDR1 MNHEY, CDR2 SVGAGI. The CDR3 totals 14 residues. The CDR3 protein is CASSYDGTRYEQYF. The CDR3 DNA reads as TGTGCCAGCAGTTACGATGGGACCCGCTACGAGCAGTACTTC.

The genes are TRBV6-5 and TRBJ2-5; no clear D. The J call may be faulty, since TRBJ2-7 better matches the DNA end. This CDR3 comprises 17 residues. The germline gives CDR1 MNHEY, CDR2 SVGAGI. CDR3 residues: CASSYSRLRPLDFEQYF. The CDR3 DNA is TGTGCCAGCAGTTACTCACGCTTGAGACCCCTCGATTTCGAGCAGTACTTC.

V and J are TRBV7-3 and TRBJ1-2, with D uncertain. V gave up 5 bases and J gave up 2 bases, with 27 bases separating them. Germline assignment: CDR1 SGHTA and CDR2 FQGTGA. The CDR3 spans 19 residues. The CDR3 region has the DNA TGTGCCAGCAGCACGGGCAATTTCGGGGATGACCTTTGGAACTATGGCTACACCTTC. Amino acid sequence: CASSTGNFGDDLWNYGYTF.

The rearrangement joins TRBV20-1 to TRBJ1-6; 10 bases match TRBD1. V was pared by 6 bases and J by 7 bases, with 12 bases of the junction left unmatched. The CDR3 is 16 residues long. Germline V gives CDR1 DFQATT, CDR2 SNEGSKA (reference sequence). The CDR3 reads CSAKRQGAMGNSPLHF. The DNA for the CDR3 is TGCAGTGCAAAAAGACAGGGGGCCATGGGAAATTCACCCCTCCACTTT.

This clonotype was counted only a few times. The chain recombines TRBV12-3 or TRBV12-4 with TRBJ2-7, with 9 nucleotides matching TRBD1. The better agreement between TRBJ2-4 and the DNA end casts doubt on the J call. The CDR3 has 15 amino acids. CDR3: CASSSTGTGKNIQYF. CDR3 nucleotides: TGTGCCAGCAGTTCCACCGGGACAGGGAAGAACATTCAGTACTTC.

The chain uses TRBV3-1 and TRBJ2-1, with D uncertain. Germline V gene data show CDR1 as LGHDT and CDR2 as YNNKEL (reference sequence). The V and J ends lost 2 bases and 5 bases respectively, with 10 bases between them. The length of the CDR3 is 14 residues. The CDR3 DNA follows: TGTGCCAGCAGCCAAACTAAGATTAACAATGAGCAGTTCTTC. This codes for CASSQTKINNEQFF.

The V and J genes are TRBV13 and TRBJ2-5; 8 nucleotides agree with TRBD1. This CDR3 region has 16 residues. The trim removed 5 bases at V and 11 bases at J, leaving 19 bases unmatched. From germline, CDR1 is PRHDT and CDR2 FYEKMQ (reference sequence). The CDR3 region has the DNA TGTGCCAGCAGCCCGGCTTTGACAGGGGTGGACAATGAGCAGTACTTC. Translation: CASSPALTGVDNEQYF.

This clonotype was found a few times. The chain employs TRBV5-6 and TRBJ2-1; D is uncertain. This CDR3 is built from 13 residues. Germline loops: CDR1 SGHDT, CDR2 YYEEEE. V lost 3 bases and J lost 7, with 11 bases in between. This CDR3 is CASSSPGRNEQFF. DNA for the CDR3: TGTGCCAGCAGCTCCCCCGGACGGAATGAGCAGTTCTTC.

The V call is TRBV9, the J call TRBJ2-7; 8 nucleotides line up with TRBD1. Germline CDR1 SGDLS, CDR2 YYNGEE. This CDR3 is 16 amino acids long. The V and J ends lost 0 bases and 0 bases, in that order; junction bases with no gene match: 5. The CDR3 protein is CASSVGTGQDSYEQYF. The CDR3 nucleotides read TGTGCCAGCAGCGTAGGAACGGGACAGGACTCCTACGAGCAGTACTTC.

V usage is TRBV29-1 and J usage is TRBJ2-7, with 7 bases lining up with TRBD1. Germline V gene data show CDR1 as SQVTM and CDR2 as ANQGSEA. The CDR3 covers 13 residues. CDR3 sequence reads: CSASRQGRHEQYF. CDR3 DNA sequence: TGCAGTGCGAGTCGACAGGGTCGCCACGAGCAGTACTTC.

The CDR3 nucleotides are TGTGCCACCAGGGGCGGGGGGACCTACAATGAGCAGTTCTTC. Translated, it gives CATRGGGTYNEQFF. V and J are TRBV24-1 and TRBJ2-1, with 8 nucleotides matching TRBD2. V lost 7 bases, J lost 2 bases, and 3 bases stayed unmatched. Germline CDR1 KGHDR, CDR2 SFDVKD. CDR3 length equals 14 residues.

This clonotype was observed a handful of times. The junction differs from germline at one of its ends, possibly a read error. This chain joins TRBV13 and TRBJ2-7; perhaps TRBD1 as D (5 bases). The CDR3 is 14 residues long. The germline V gene encodes CDR1 PRHDT and CDR2 FYEKMQ (reference sequence). DNA for the CDR3: TGTGCCTGCAGCTTTAGGACAAACTCCTACGAGCAGTACTTC. Protein sequence: CACSFRTNSYEQYF.

This clonotype came up a few times. V and J are TRBV12-3 or TRBV12-4 and TRBJ2-4; no clear D gene. The CDR3 extends over 16 amino acids. V lost 2 bases and J lost 0, with 11 bases in between. The CDR3 region is CASSLRARLAKNIQYF. The CDR3 DNA is TGTGCCAGCAGTTTAAGGGCTCGGCTAGCCAAAAACATTCAGTACTTC.

This clonotype was recorded only once. The V gene is TRBV28, the J gene TRBJ2-7; D gene unclear. The DNA matches TRBJ2-1 better at its end, which makes the J call doubtful. CDR1 and CDR2 (germline): MDHEN, SYDVKM. The CDR3 totals 15 residues. This CDR3 is CASSLYPDSVDEQFF. As DNA, the CDR3 is TGTGCCAGCAGTTTATATCCAGACTCAGTGGATGAGCAGTTCTTC.

This chain uses TRBV5-1 with TRBJ2-4, with D perhaps matching TRBD2 (6 bases). The CDR3 sequence is 15 residues long. The germline gives CDR1 SGHRS, CDR2 YFSETQ. The V and J ends lost 4 bases and 1 base respectively, with 12 bases between them. DNA of the CDR3: TGCGCCAGCAGCGGAGGGACGCCTGCCAAAAACATTCAGTACTTC. It is translated as CASSGGTPAKNIQYF.

The CDR3: CASSSKGGQNNEQYF. The CDR3 nucleotides are TGTGCCAGCAGCTCTAAGGGGGGACAGAACAATGAGCAGTACTTC. V usage is TRBV7-6 and J usage is TRBJ2-5; tentative D call: TRBD1 (7 bases). The V gene's germline CDR1 is SGHVS and CDR2 FNYEAQ. This CDR3 is built from 15 residues. V was trimmed by 4 bases and J by 11 bases, leaving 23 bases between them.

The chain is built from TRBV20-1 and TRBJ2-7, with 9 positions matching TRBD2. The J call may be mistaken, given a closer DNA end match to TRBJ2-5. The CDR3 has 15 amino acids. Germline loops: CDR1 DFQATT, CDR2 SNEGSKA (reference sequence). CDR3 nucleotide sequence: TGCAGTGCTAGAGATTTGTCTAGCGGGATTAGGACCCAGTACTTC. It yields the protein CSARDLSSGIRTQYF.

The V gene is TRBV4-3, the J gene TRBJ2-7; 8 nucleotides line up with TRBD2. Germline V CDR1 and CDR2: LGHNA, YSLEER. The ends lost 4 bases at V and 7 bases at J; junction bases unmatched: 18. The CDR3 runs 17 residues. CDR3: CASSPGGTSGGYNEQYF. The CDR3, as DNA: TGCGCCAGCAGCCCAGGCGGGACCAGCGGGGGTTATAATGAGCAGTACTTC.

This chain connects TRBV11-2 to TRBJ2-7; D unclear. The CDR3 extends over 16 amino acids. Germline-derived CDR1 and CDR2 are SGHAT and FQNNGV. V lost 4 bases to trimming and J lost 7 bases, with 23 bases between them. The CDR3 DNA reads TGTGCCAGCAGCTCTCGTGGCAGTCTGAGCTACAATGAGCAGTACTTC. Protein product: CASSSRGSLSYNEQYF.

The chain employs TRBV9 and TRBJ1-1; 8 nucleotides line up with TRBD1. This CDR3 is 16 amino acids long. Trimming at V came to 0 bases and at J to 3 bases, leaving 7 bases not matched to a gene. Germline loops: CDR1 SGDLS, CDR2 YYNGEE. Here the CDR3 DNA reads TGTGCCAGCAGCGTAGAAGGGACAGGAAAGTACACTGAAGCTTTCTTT. Protein sequence: CASSVEGTGKYTEAFF.

The chain employs TRBV11-2 and TRBJ2-5, with D hard to call. The CDR3 totals 12 residues. Trimming took 4 bases from V and 11 from J, leaving 14 bases between them. Germline lookup yields CDR1 SGHAT and CDR2 FQNNGV. This chain's CDR3 is CASSSLDPDQYF. For the CDR3, the DNA is TGTGCCAGCAGCTCACTCGATCCGGATCAGTACTTC.

This rearrangement joins TRBV28 to TRBJ1-2, with D hard to call. CDR3 length: 12 amino acids. Germline loops: CDR1 MDHEN, CDR2 SYDVKM. With 8 bases removed from V and 4 bases from J, the gap between germline ends came to 11 bases. CDR3 nucleotides: TGTGCCAGCGAGGTCCGAAGCTATGGCTACACCTTC. Amino acid sequence: CASEVRSYGYTF.

The chain has TRBV12-3 or TRBV12-4 and TRBJ2-1; 9 bases map to TRBD2. The CDR3 sequence is 15 residues long. V lost 3 bases to trimming and J lost 2 bases; unmatched junction nucleotides: 2. The DNA for the CDR3 is TGTGCCAGCAGTTTTCCTAGCGGGGCCTACAATGAGCAGTTCTTC. Protein product: CASSFPSGAYNEQFF.